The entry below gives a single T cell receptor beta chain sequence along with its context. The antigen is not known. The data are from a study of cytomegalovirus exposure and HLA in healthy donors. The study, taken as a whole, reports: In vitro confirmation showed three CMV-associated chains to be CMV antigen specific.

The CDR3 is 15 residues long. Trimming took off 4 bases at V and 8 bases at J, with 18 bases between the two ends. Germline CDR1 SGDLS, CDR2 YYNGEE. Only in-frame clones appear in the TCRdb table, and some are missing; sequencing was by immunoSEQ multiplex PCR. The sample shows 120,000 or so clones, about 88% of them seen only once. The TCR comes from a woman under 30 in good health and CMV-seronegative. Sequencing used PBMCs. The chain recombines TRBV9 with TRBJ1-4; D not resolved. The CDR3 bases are TGTGCCAGCAGCACGGATACAGATACCGAGGAAAAACTGTTTTTT. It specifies CASSTDTDTEEKLFF.